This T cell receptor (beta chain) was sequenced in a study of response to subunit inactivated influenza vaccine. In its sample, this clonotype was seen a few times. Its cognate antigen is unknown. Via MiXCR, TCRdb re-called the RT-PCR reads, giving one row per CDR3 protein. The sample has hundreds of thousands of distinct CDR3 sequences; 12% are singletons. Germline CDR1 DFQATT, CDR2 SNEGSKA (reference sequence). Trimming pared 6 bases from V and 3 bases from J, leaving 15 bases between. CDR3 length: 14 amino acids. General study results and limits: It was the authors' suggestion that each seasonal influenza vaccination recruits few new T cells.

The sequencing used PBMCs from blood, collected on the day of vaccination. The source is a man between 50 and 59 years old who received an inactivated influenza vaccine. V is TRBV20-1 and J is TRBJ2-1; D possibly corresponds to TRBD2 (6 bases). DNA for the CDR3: TGCAGTGCCGCCGCGCGGGACTTCTACAATGAGCAGTTCTTC. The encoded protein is CSAAARDFYNEQFF.